This T cell receptor beta chain was recovered during a study of blood T cells in healthy people across ages. Study results and caveats: Naive CD4+ cell counts and diversity both ran higher in long-lived than in aged donors. TCR beta diversity per million T cells fell roughly linearly with age. Nothing was known about donor CMV status, and this possibly confounded expanded clonotype changes.

The use of a sample-barcoded 5' primer and a J-beta primer mix characterized a second PCR of roughly 7 to 12 cycles. TCRdb itself ran the 5' RACE reads through MiXCR, one entry per CDR3 protein. The sample shows around 1,800,000 distinct CDR3 sequences, about two fifths of them seen only once. This clonotype was recorded a few times. The antigen remains undetermined. Healthy Caucasian individuals from Russia aged about 6 to 95 served as donors. The sequenced material came from blood. The source is a human donor in good health.

The CDR3 is CASSLAIGTQYF. CDR3 nucleotides: TGTGCCAGCAGCTTAGCCATCGGGACCCAGTACTTC. This chain links TRBV7-2 with TRBJ2-5; no reliable D call. V dropped 0 bases and J dropped 7 bases, with 6 bases sitting between them. CDR1 is SGHTA, CDR2 FQGNSA, per germline. This CDR3 has 12 residues.